These 8 T cell receptor beta chains were all obtained from the same sample, sequenced in a study of blood T cells in healthy people across ages. The use of a sample-barcoded 5' primer and a J-beta primer mix characterized a second PCR of about 7 to 12 cycles. TCRdb re-derived calls from the 5' RACE reads in MiXCR, one entry per CDR3 protein. The sample holds over a million distinct CDR3 sequences, approximately 25% seen once. In addition, the sample was reused for a study of T cells of mothers and their children.

Sequenced sample: blood. The receptors originated from a girl aged 2 to 9 in good health.

The chain joins TRBV12-3 or TRBV12-4 to TRBJ2-3; D remains unclear. Trimming pared 7 bases from V and 4 bases from J, leaving 9 bases between. CDR3 length equals 12 residues. CDR3 DNA sequence: TGTGCCAGCAATCCCCTGTCAGATACGCAGTATTTT. This translates into CASNPLSDTQYF.

This clonotype was seen ten or more times. The chain uses TRBV9 and TRBJ1-4; D ambiguous. There are 16 residues in the CDR3. Trimming shortened V by 0 bases and J by 4 bases, and 13 bases separated the two germline ends. The germline CDR1 and CDR2 sequences are SGDLS and YYNGEE. CDR3 residues: CASSVEAGQVNEKLFF. The CDR3 DNA follows: TGTGCCAGCAGCGTAGAAGCCGGGCAGGTTAATGAAAAACTGTTTTTT.

The table lists this clonotype with a few counts. The genes are TRBV6-1 and TRBJ2-1, with 7 positions matching TRBD1. V trimming: 4 bases; J trimming: 4 bases; junction bases outside the gene matches: 13. In germline, CDR1 is MNHNS, CDR2 SASEGT. The CDR3 length is 17 residues. CDR3 DNA: TGTGCCAGCAGTGTATGGGATAGGGGGCCCGTGTACAATGAGCAGTTCTTC. Its protein product is CASSVWDRGPVYNEQFF.

The chain carries TRBV29-1 and TRBJ2-5, with D perhaps TRBD1 (6 bases). The J call may be faulty, since TRBJ2-7 better matches the DNA end. This CDR3 is 14 amino acids long. Germline V gene data show CDR1 as SQVTM and CDR2 as ANQGSEA. The CDR3 DNA is TGCAGCGTTGAGGATCGGTTGGGGGCGAACGAGCAGTACTTC. Protein product: CSVEDRLGANEQYF.

The genes are TRBV4-3 and TRBJ2-5; 8 positions match TRBD2. Germline assignment: CDR1 LGHNA and CDR2 YSLEER. The CDR3 runs to 16 residues. V lost 2 bases to trimming and J lost 5 bases; unmatched junction nucleotides: 10. CDR3 amino acids: CASSQSRSGGRETQYF. In DNA form, the CDR3 reads TGCGCCAGCAGCCAAAGTAGGAGCGGGGGCAGGGAGACCCAGTACTTC.

The rearrangement uses TRBV7-2 and TRBJ2-4, with 7 bases identical to TRBD2. CDR3 length: 14 amino acids. Germline V CDR1 and CDR2: SGHTA, FQGNSA. V was clipped by 5 bases and J by 12 bases; unmatched bases: 13. The CDR3 bases are TGTGCCAGCAGCCAGGAAGGGACTACCTCCTCTCAGTACTTC. It is translated as CASSQEGTTSSQYF.

Details on this clonotype: Since no conserved phenylalanine or tryptophan closes the CDR3, a read error is the likely cause. The CDR3 nucleotides are TGCAGCGTTGAAGCCTTCCCGGGACAGGGACGGGTAGCTGAAGCTTTCTTG. Protein product: CSVEAFPGQGRVAEAFL. The chain couples TRBV29-1 to TRBJ1-1, with TRBD1 matching over 9 bases. The CDR3 consists of 17 residues. With V trimmed by 1 base and J by 6 bases, 15 bases remained unmatched. The V gene's germline CDR1 is SQVTM and CDR2 ANQGSEA.

CDR3 protein: CATSGGTGTHEQYF. The CDR3 DNA is TGTGCCACCAGTGGGGGAACAGGGACCCACGAGCAGTACTTC. This chain connects TRBV24-1 to TRBJ2-7; maybe TRBD1 (6 bases). The CDR3 contains 14 residues. Germline assignment: CDR1 KGHDR and CDR2 SFDVKD. Trimming took off 5 bases at V and 5 bases at J, with 15 bases between the two ends.